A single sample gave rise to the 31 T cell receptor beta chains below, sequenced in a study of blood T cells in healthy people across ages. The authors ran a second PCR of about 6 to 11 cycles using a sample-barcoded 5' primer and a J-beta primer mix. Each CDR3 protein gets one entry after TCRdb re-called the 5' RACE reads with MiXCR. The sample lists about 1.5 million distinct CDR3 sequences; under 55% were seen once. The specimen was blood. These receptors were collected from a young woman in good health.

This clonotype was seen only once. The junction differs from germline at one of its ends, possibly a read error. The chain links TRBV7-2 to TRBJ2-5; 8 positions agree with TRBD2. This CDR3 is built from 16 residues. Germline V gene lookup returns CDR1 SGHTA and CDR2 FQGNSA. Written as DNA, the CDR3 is TGTGCCAGCAGCTTAATGGGTAGCGGGGACCAAGAGACCCGGTACTTC. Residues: CASSLMGSGDQETRYF.

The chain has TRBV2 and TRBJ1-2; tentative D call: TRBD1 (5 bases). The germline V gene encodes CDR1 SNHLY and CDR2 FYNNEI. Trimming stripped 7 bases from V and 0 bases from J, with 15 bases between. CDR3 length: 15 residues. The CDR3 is CASNGAALPNYGYTF. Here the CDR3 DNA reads TGTGCCAGCAATGGGGCAGCCCTTCCTAACTATGGCTACACCTTC.

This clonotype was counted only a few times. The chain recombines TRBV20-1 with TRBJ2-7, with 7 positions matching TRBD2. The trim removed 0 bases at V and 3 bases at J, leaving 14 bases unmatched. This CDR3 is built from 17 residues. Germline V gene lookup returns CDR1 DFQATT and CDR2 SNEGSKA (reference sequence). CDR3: CSARELGLAVMNYEQYF. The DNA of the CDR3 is TGCAGTGCTAGAGAGCTGGGGCTAGCGGTGATGAACTACGAGCAGTACTTC.

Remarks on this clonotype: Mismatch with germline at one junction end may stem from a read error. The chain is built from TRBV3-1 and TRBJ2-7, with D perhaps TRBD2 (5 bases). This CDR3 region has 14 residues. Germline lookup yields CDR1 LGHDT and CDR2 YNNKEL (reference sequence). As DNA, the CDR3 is TGTGCCGGCAGCCAAGAGGGTCGAAGGCATGGGCAGTACTTC. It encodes CAGSQEGRRHGQYF.

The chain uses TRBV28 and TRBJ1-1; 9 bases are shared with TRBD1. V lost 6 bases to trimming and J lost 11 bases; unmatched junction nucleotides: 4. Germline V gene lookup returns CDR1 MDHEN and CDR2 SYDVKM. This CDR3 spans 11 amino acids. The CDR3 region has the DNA TGTGCCAGCAGGGCCGGGACAGGGGCTTTCTTT. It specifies CASRAGTGAFF.

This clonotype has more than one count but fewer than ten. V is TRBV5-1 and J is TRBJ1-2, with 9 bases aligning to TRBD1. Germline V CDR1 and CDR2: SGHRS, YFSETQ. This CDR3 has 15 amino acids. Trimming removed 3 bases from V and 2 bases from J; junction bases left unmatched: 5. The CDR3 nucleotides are TGCGCCAGCAGCTCTCGGGGACAGGGAAACTATGGCTACACCTTC. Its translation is CASSSRGQGNYGYTF.

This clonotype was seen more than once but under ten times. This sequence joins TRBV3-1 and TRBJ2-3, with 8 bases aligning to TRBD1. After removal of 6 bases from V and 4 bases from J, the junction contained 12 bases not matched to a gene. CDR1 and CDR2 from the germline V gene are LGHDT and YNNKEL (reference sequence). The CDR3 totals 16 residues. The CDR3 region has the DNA TGTGCCAGCAGGATGCTCGGGACAGGTCGGGCAGATACGCAGTATTTT. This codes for CASRMLGTGRADTQYF.

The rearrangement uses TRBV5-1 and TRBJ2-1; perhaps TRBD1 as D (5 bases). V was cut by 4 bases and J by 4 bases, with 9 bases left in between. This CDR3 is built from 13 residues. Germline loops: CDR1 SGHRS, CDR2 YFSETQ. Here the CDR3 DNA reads TGCGCCAGCAGCGAGACAGAGTACAATGAGCAGTTCTTC. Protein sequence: CASSETEYNEQFF.

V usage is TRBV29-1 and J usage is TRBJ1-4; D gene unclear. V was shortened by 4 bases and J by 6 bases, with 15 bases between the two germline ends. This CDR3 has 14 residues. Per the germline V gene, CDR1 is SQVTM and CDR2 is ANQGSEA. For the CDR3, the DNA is TGCAGCGTTGGAGACTCGGGCGGGGATGAAAAACTGTTTTTT. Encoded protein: CSVGDSGGDEKLFF.

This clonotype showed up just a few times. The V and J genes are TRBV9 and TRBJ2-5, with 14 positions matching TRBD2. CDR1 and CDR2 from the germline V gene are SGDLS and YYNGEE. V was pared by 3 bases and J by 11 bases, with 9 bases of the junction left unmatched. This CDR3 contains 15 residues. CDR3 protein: CASSAGGLAGVEQYF. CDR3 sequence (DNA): TGTGCCAGCAGCGCCGGGGGACTAGCGGGAGTTGAGCAGTACTTC.

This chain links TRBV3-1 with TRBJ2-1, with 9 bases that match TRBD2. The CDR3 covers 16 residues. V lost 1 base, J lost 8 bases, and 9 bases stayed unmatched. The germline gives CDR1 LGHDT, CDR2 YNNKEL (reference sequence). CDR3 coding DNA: TGTGCCAGCAGCCAAGGGCGGGTAGCGGGGGTGGATGAGCAGTTCTTC. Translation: CASSQGRVAGVDEQFF.

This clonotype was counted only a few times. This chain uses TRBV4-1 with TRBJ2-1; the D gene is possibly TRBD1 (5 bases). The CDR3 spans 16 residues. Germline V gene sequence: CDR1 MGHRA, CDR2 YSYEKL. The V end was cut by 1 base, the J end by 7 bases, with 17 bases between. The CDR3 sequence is CASSQVLGLGLNEQFF. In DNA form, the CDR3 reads TGCGCCAGCAGCCAAGTGTTGGGGCTCGGGTTGAATGAGCAGTTCTTC.

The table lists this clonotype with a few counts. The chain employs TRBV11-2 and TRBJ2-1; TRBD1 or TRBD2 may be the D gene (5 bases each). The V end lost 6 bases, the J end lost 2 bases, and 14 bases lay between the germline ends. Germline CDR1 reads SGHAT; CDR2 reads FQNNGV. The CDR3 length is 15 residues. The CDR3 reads CASRLQRGPYNEQFF. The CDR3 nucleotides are TGTGCCAGCAGACTCCAGAGGGGCCCCTACAATGAGCAGTTCTTC.

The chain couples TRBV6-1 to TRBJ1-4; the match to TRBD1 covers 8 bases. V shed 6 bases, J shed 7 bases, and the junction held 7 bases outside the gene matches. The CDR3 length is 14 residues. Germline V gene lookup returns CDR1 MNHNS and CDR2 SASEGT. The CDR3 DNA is TGTGCCAGCAGGGAAATGGACAGGGCTGAAAAACTGTTTTTT. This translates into CASREMDRAEKLFF.

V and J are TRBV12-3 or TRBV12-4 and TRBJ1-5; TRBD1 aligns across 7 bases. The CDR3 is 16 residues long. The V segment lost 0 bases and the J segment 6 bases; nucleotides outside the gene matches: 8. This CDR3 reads CASSLAGSRGSQPQHF. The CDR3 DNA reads TGTGCCAGCAGTTTAGCGGGAAGCAGGGGGTCTCAGCCCCAGCATTTT.

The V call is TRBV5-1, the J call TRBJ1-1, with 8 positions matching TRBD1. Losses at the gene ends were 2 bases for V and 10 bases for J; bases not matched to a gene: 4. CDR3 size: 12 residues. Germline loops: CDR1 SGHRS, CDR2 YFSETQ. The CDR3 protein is CASSLDRGGAFF. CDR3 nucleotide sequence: TGCGCCAGCAGCTTAGACAGGGGCGGAGCTTTCTTT.

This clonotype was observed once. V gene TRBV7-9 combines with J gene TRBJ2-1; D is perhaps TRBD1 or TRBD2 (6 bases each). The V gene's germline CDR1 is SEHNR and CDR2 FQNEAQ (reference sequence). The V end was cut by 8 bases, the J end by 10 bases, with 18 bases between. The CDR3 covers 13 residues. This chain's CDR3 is CASSETGAGEQFF. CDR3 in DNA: TGTGCCAGCTCTGAAACGGGGGCGGGCGAGCAGTTCTTC.

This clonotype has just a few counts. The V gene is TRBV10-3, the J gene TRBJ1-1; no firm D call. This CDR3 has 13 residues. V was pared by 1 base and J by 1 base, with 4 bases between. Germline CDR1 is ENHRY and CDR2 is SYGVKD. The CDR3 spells CAISEWGNTEAFF. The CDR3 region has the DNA TGTGCCATCAGTGAGTGGGGGAACACTGAAGCTTTCTTT.

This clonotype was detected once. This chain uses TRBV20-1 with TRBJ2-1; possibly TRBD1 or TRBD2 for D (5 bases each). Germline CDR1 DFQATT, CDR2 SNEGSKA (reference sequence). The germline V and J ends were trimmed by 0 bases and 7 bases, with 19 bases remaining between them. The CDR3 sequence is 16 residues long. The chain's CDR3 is CSAREMDFNRQNEQFF. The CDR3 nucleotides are TGCAGTGCTAGAGAGATGGACTTCAATCGACAGAATGAGCAGTTCTTC.

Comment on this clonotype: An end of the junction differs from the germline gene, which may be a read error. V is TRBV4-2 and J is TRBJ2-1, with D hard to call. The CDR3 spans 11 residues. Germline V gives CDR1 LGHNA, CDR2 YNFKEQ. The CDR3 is CDSSLDSEQFF. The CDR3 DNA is TGTGACAGCAGCCTAGATTCTGAGCAGTTCTTC.

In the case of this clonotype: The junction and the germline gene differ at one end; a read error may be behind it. The CDR3: CSTRAPLGGYEQFF. The CDR3 nucleotides are TGCAGTACTAGAGCTCCTCTAGGGGGTTATGAGCAGTTCTTC. J is TRBJ2-1 and V is TRBV20-1, with D perhaps TRBD1 (6 bases). The germline gives CDR1 DFQATT, CDR2 SNEGSKA (reference sequence). This CDR3 has 14 amino acids.

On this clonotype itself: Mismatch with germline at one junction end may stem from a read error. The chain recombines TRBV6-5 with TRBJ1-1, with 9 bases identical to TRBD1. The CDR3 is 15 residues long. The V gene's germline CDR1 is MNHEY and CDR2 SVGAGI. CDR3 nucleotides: TGTGCCAGCAGTTACTCGGGACAGGGACGCACTGGAGCTTTCTTT. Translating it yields CASSYSGQGRTGAFF.

The CDR3 DNA sequence: TGCGCCAGCAGCCGGGACAGGACCCCCTACGAGCAGTACTTC. It codes for CASSRDRTPYEQYF. This chain joins TRBV5-1 and TRBJ2-7; 8 nucleotides agree with TRBD1. Germline V gene sequence: CDR1 SGHRS, CDR2 YFSETQ. V dropped 4 bases and J dropped 2; count of bases not matched to a gene: 5. The CDR3 is 14 residues long.

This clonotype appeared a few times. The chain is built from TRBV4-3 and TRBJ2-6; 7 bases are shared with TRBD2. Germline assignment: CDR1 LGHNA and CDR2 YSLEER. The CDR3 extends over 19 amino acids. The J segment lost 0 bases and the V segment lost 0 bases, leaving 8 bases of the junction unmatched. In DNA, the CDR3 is TGCGCCAGCAGCCAAGATGGGCCTAGCGGTAGCTCTGGGGCCAACGTCCTGACTTTC. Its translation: CASSQDGPSGSSGANVLTF.

The CDR3 DNA sequence: TGCAGCGTTGAAGGACTAGCGGTCACAGATACGCAGTATTTT. Its protein product is CSVEGLAVTDTQYF. V gene TRBV29-1 combines with J gene TRBJ2-3; the match to TRBD2 covers 9 bases. The CDR3 is made up of 14 amino acids. Trimming removed 1 base from V and 2 bases from J; junction bases left unmatched: 1. Germline V gene lookup returns CDR1 SQVTM and CDR2 ANQGSEA.

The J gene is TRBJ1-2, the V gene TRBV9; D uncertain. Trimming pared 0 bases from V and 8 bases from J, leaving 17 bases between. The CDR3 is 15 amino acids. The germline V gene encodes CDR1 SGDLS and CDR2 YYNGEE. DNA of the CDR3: TGTGCCAGCAGCGTAGGCCCCCAGATACCGCTCGGCTACACCTTC. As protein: CASSVGPQIPLGYTF.

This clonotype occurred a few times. The CDR3 coding sequence is TGCAGCGTTGTGGGGACAGGAACGAAAGCCCAGCATTTT. It codes for CSVVGTGTKAQHF. The J gene is TRBJ1-5, the V gene TRBV29-1; 8 bases are shared with TRBD1. This CDR3 spans 13 amino acids. Trimming cost V 4 bases and J 11 bases; bases outside gene matches: 10. CDR1 is SQVTM, CDR2 ANQGSEA, per germline. The full variable domain, rest sourced from reference TRBV29-1 and TRBJ1-5, is SAVISQKPSRDICQRGTSLTIQCQVDSQVTMMFWYRQQPGQSLTLIATANQGSEATYESGFVIDKFPISRPNLTFSTLTVSNMSPEDSSIYLCSVVGTGTKAQHFGDGTRLSIL.

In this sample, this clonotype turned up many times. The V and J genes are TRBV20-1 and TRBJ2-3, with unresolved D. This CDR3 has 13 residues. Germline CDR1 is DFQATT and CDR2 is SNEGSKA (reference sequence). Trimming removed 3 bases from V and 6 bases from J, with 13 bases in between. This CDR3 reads CSARGTSWDTQYF. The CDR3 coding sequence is TGCAGTGCTAGGGGCACTTCCTGGGATACGCAGTATTTT.

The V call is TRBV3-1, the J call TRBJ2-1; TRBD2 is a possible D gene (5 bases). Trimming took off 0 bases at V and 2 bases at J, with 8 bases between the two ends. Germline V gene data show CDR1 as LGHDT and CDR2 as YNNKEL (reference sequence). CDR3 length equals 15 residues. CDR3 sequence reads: CASSQESGAYNEQFF. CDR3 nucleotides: TGTGCCAGCAGCCAAGAAAGCGGAGCCTACAATGAGCAGTTCTTC.

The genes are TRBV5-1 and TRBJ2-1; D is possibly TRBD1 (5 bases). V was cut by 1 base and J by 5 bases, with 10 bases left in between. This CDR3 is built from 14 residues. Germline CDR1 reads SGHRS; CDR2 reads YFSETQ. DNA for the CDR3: TGCGCCAGCAGCTTGCTAGGGGCAGACAATGAGCAGTTCTTC. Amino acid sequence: CASSLLGADNEQFF. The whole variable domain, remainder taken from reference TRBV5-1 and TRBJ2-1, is KAGVTQTPRYLIKTRGQQVTLSCSPISGHRSVSWYQQTPGQGLQFLFEYFSETQRNKGNFPGRFSGRQFSNSRSEMNVSTLELGDSALYLCASSLLGADNEQFFGPGTRLTVL.

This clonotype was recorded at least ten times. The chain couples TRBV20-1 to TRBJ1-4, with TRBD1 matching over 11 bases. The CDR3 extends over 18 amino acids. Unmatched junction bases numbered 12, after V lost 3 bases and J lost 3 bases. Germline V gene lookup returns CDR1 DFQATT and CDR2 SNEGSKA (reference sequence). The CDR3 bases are TGCAGTGCTAGTATGGCCCCTGGACAGGGGGCTGCTAATGAAAAACTGTTTTTT. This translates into CSASMAPGQGAANEKLFF.